The next 18 T cell receptor beta chains were all read from a single sample in a study of shared clonotypes between healthy human individuals. The method was immunoSEQ multiplex PCR; TCRdb's version includes in-frame clones alone and lacks a portion of them. The sample has roughly 120,000 clones; under 70% are singletons. The sequencing input was memory CD8+ T cells sorted from blood. This sample's subset: CD45RO+ cells pooled with CCR7-negative TemRA cells. Source of these receptors: a woman aged 25 to 39 in good health.

The V call is TRBV18, the J call TRBJ2-3; D unresolved. Germline lookup yields CDR1 KGHSH and CDR2 LQKENI. V lost 4 bases and J lost 0, with 8 bases in between. This CDR3 has 14 amino acids. The CDR3 sequence: CASSLHGSTDTQYF. The CDR3 nucleotides are TGTGCCAGCTCACTCCACGGTAGCACAGATACGCAGTATTTT.

Details on this clone: Different DNA sequences within this sample yield the same CDR3. The chain employs TRBV27 and TRBJ2-1; tentative D call: TRBD2 (6 bases). The CDR3 covers 15 residues. The V end was cut by 0 bases, the J end by 3 bases, with 9 bases between. Germline CDR1 is MNHEY and CDR2 is SMNVEV (reference sequence). CDR3: CASSLSSGYYNEQFF. CDR3 bases: TGTGCCAGCAGTTTATCTAGCGGTTACTACAATGAGCAGTTCTTC.

This clone was seen repeatedly, ten times or more. The rearrangement links TRBV10-2 to TRBJ2-7; 10 bases agree with TRBD2. The length of the CDR3 is 14 residues. Germline-derived CDR1 and CDR2 are WSHSY and SAAADI. V was pared by 7 bases and J by 4 bases, with 7 bases of the junction left unmatched. The CDR3 nucleotides read TGCGCCAGCAAAACTAGCGGGATGCTTTACGAGCAGTACTTC. It translates to CASKTSGMLYEQYF.

This clone was detected once. V usage is TRBV15 and J usage is TRBJ2-7, with 8 bases fitting TRBD1. The J segment lost 9 bases and the V segment lost 0 bases, leaving 7 bases of the junction unmatched. Germline CDR1 and CDR2: LNHNV and YYDKDF (reference sequence). The CDR3 has 14 amino acids. The CDR3 protein is CATSRDGRGLGQYF. CDR3 nucleotides: TGTGCCACCAGCAGAGACGGCAGGGGGCTCGGGCAGTACTTC.

A few counts support this clone. This chain joins TRBV25-1 and TRBJ2-1, with D possibly matching TRBD2 (5 bases). Germline V CDR1 and CDR2: MGHDK, SYGVNS. V was clipped by 4 bases and J by 4 bases, with 11 bases between them. CDR3 length: 14 residues. CDR3 nucleotide sequence: TGTGCCAGCAGTGTGCCTAGCAGATACAATGAGCAGTTCTTC. It is translated as CASSVPSRYNEQFF.

This clone was recorded once. This rearrangement joins TRBV7-9 to TRBJ1-2; maybe TRBD1 (6 bases). This CDR3 has 14 residues. The germline V gene encodes CDR1 SEHNR and CDR2 FQNEAQ (reference sequence). Trimming removed 0 bases at V and 7 bases at J, with 12 bases between. As DNA, the CDR3 is TGTGCCAGCAGCTTAGCACAGGGTCCTAGTGGCTACACCTTC. As protein: CASSLAQGPSGYTF.

This clone was recorded a few times. The rearrangement joins TRBV28 to TRBJ2-7; 9 nucleotides match TRBD2. The CDR3 runs to 16 residues. Trimming removed 6 bases from V and 7 bases from J; junction bases left unmatched: 16. Germline V gene sequence: CDR1 MDHEN, CDR2 SYDVKM. The CDR3 spells CASRTALAGHVEEQYF. The CDR3 DNA sequence: TGTGCCAGCAGAACCGCCCTAGCGGGGCACGTGGAAGAGCAGTACTTC.

This clone is a singleton in its sample. The chain has TRBV19 and TRBJ1-2, with TRBD1 as a possible D gene (5 bases). This CDR3 spans 16 amino acids. The V end was cut by 3 bases, the J end by 4 bases, with 18 bases between. The germline CDR1 and CDR2 sequences are LNHDA and SQIVND (reference sequence). The chain's CDR3 is CASSIWQGDFRYGYTF. Here the CDR3 DNA reads TGTGCCAGTAGTATCTGGCAGGGCGATTTCCGCTATGGCTACACCTTC.

This clone was detected many times. The chain uses TRBV5-1 and TRBJ2-5, with TRBD2 as a possible D gene (6 bases). The germline V gene encodes CDR1 SGHRS and CDR2 YFSETQ. V shed 4 bases and J shed 11 bases, with 18 bases lying between them. The CDR3 spans 13 residues. The CDR3 nucleotides read TGCGCCAGCAGCGCCCCGGGGGAGATGGAGCAGTACTTC. It specifies CASSAPGEMEQYF.

The rearrangement links TRBV25-1 to TRBJ2-7; D assignment may be TRBD1 or TRBD2 (5 bases each). CDR1 is MGHDK, CDR2 SYGVNS, per germline. This CDR3 region has 15 residues. Trimming left V 2 bases short and J 5 bases short, with 16 bases between. CDR3 DNA: TGTGCCAGCAGTGAAGTCCGATCGGGGCGGGACGAGCAGTACTTC. Its translation is CASSEVRSGRDEQYF.

The genes are TRBV10-3 and TRBJ2-7, with D maybe TRBD1 (5 bases). CDR1 is ENHRY, CDR2 SYGVKD, per germline. This CDR3 spans 16 amino acids. Trimming cost V 0 bases and J 4 bases, with 16 bases left between them. CDR3 DNA sequence: TGTGCCATCAGTGAGTCGACAGTCCTAAGGCGTTACGAGCAGTACTTC. Its protein product is CAISESTVLRRYEQYF.

This chain uses TRBV5-1 with TRBJ2-7; 13 nucleotides match TRBD2. The germline gives CDR1 SGHRS, CDR2 YFSETQ. Trimming removed 0 bases from V and 2 bases from J; junction bases left unmatched: 14. This CDR3 has 20 amino acids. CDR3 nucleotide sequence: TGCGCCAGCAGCTTGGCTCGACTAGCGGGAGGTTTTCCGAATACCTACGAGCAGTACTTC. Its protein is CASSLARLAGGFPNTYEQYF.

The rearrangement links TRBV27 to TRBJ2-7; D unresolved. Germline V lookup: CDR1 MNHEY, CDR2 SMNVEV (reference sequence). The CDR3 spans 18 residues. Deletions cut 0 bases from V and 1 base from J, with 19 bases between. CDR3 coding DNA: TGTGCCAGCAGTTTATCAGGCTTTCGGATAAGCGCGTCCTACGAGCAGTACTTC. The encoded protein is CASSLSGFRISASYEQYF.

Of note for this clone: One base separates it from a far larger clone, so it is likely a read error. The chain uses TRBV9 and TRBJ2-1; 10 positions match TRBD2. In germline, CDR1 is SGDLS, CDR2 YYNGEE. The CDR3 spans 16 residues. The CDR3 reads CASSATGTSVYNKQFF. CDR3 DNA sequence: TGTGCCAGCAGCGCAACCGGGACTAGCGTCTACAATAAGCAGTTCTTC.

The chain uses TRBV28 and TRBJ2-7; D unclear. V was shortened by 5 bases and J by 2 bases, with 19 bases between the two germline ends. The germline V gene has CDR1 MDHEN and CDR2 SYDVKM. This CDR3 has 16 residues. CDR3 DNA sequence: TGTGCCAGCAGTGCTCAGGTAACCCATCCCCCCTACGAGCAGTACTTC. This codes for CASSAQVTHPPYEQYF.

The V and J genes are TRBV7-9 and TRBJ2-7, with TRBD2 identical over 7 bases. The trim removed 5 bases at V and 3 bases at J, leaving 10 bases unmatched. Germline CDR1 SEHNR, CDR2 FQNEAQ (reference sequence). The CDR3 covers 15 residues. CDR3 sequence: CASSPFRLADYEQYF. DNA of the CDR3: TGTGCCAGCAGCCCCTTCCGACTAGCCGACTACGAGCAGTACTTC.

V gene TRBV6-5 combines with J gene TRBJ1-1, with D perhaps matching TRBD1 (6 bases). Trimming removed 4 bases at V and 4 bases at J, with 16 bases between. The CDR3 totals 15 residues. Germline CDR1 reads MNHEY; CDR2 reads SVGAGI. The CDR3 region is CASSSTPQGSTEAFF. The CDR3 DNA reads as TGTGCCAGCAGTTCTACCCCACAGGGAAGCACTGAAGCTTTCTTT.

This clone was seen once. This chain joins TRBV29-1 and TRBJ1-1, with a tentative D call TRBD1 (6 bases). The V end lost 7 bases, the J end lost 4 bases, and 10 bases lay between the germline ends. The CDR3 extends over 11 amino acids. Germline V gives CDR1 SQVTM, CDR2 ANQGSEA. This CDR3 reads CSATGSTEAFF. In DNA form, the CDR3 reads TGCAGCGCCACAGGGAGCACTGAAGCTTTCTTT.